A single sample gave rise to the 26 T cell receptor beta chains below, sequenced in a study of response to subunit inactivated influenza vaccine. TCRdb re-called the RT-PCR reads with MiXCR, one entry per CDR3 protein. The sample gives around 650,000 distinct CDR3 sequences, less than 20% of which show up once; around a tenth is in the top ten. The sequencing used PBMCs from blood, collected about 13 days after vaccination. These receptor sequences come from a man between 45 and 60 years old who received an inactivated influenza vaccine.

This clonotype occurred a few times. This sequence joins TRBV7-9 and TRBJ2-7; D tentatively reads TRBD1 or TRBD2 (5 bases each). V lost 5 bases, J lost 3 bases, and 14 bases lay in between. CDR1 is SEHNR, CDR2 FQNEAQ, per germline (reference sequence). The CDR3 runs to 14 residues. DNA of the CDR3: TGTGCCAGCAGCGGTCCGGGACCAAACTACGAGCAGTACTTC. This gives the protein CASSGPGPNYEQYF.

This clonotype was seen a handful of times. This chain links TRBV4-2 with TRBJ2-3; D uncertain. The germline V gene has CDR1 LGHNA and CDR2 YNFKEQ. The CDR3 has 14 residues. The ends were cut back, 0 bases at V and 1 base at J, with 5 bases in the middle. CDR3 loop: CASSQDQRTDTQYF. As DNA, the CDR3 is TGTGCCAGCAGCCAAGATCAACGCACAGATACGCAGTATTTT.

The genes are TRBV9 and TRBJ2-5; D is ambiguous. With 0 bases removed from V and 1 base from J, the gap between germline ends came to 13 bases. Germline V lookup: CDR1 SGDLS, CDR2 YYNGEE. The CDR3 runs to 16 residues. DNA of the CDR3: TGTGCCAGCAGCGTAGGGGCAGGCTCGGTCCAAGAGACCCAGTACTTC. Translating gives CASSVGAGSVQETQYF.

This clonotype has more than one count but fewer than ten. The genes are TRBV28 and TRBJ2-7; TRBD1 is a possible D gene (6 bases). This CDR3 contains 13 residues. Germline V lookup: CDR1 MDHEN, CDR2 SYDVKM. V was clipped by 6 bases and J by 0 bases, with 9 bases between them. The CDR3 bases are TGTGCCAGCAGGCAGGGGAGCTCCTACGAGCAGTACTTC. This translates into CASRQGSSYEQYF.

The sample holds a few counts of this clonotype. This sequence joins TRBV18 and TRBJ2-3, with D unclear. CDR3 length: 14 residues. From germline, CDR1 is KGHSH and CDR2 LQKENI. V lost 5 bases to trimming and J lost 0 bases, with 9 bases between them. The DNA of the CDR3 is TGTGCCAGCTCAGCGGACCTCAGCACAGATACGCAGTATTTT. It yields the protein CASSADLSTDTQYF.

This chain links TRBV27 with TRBJ2-7; D might be TRBD1 (7 bases). The CDR3 has 15 amino acids. V was pared by 2 bases and J by 3 bases, with 14 bases between. Germline CDR1 is MNHEY and CDR2 is SMNVEV (reference sequence). DNA of the CDR3: TGTGCCAGCAGTTTACGGGGGACAGTTCTCTACGAGCAGTACTTC. Its translation: CASSLRGTVLYEQYF.

The V call is TRBV6-1, the J call TRBJ1-6; 7 bases are a match to TRBD1. This CDR3 spans 14 amino acids. From germline, CDR1 is MNHNS and CDR2 SASEGT. The junction had 6 bases not matched to a gene; V was cut back by 6 bases and J by 7 bases. The CDR3 loop is CASRGETGNSPLHF. The CDR3 nucleotides are TGTGCCAGCAGGGGCGAGACAGGGAATTCACCCCTCCACTTT.

The V call is TRBV28, the J call TRBJ2-7; D possibly corresponds to TRBD2 (7 bases). V dropped 4 bases and J dropped 5 bases, with 18 bases sitting between them. Germline V gene lookup returns CDR1 MDHEN and CDR2 SYDVKM. CDR3 length equals 15 residues. Here the CDR3 DNA reads TGTGCCAGCAGTTCCCTAACGGGGGGCTGGGACGAGCAGTACTTC. Residues: CASSSLTGGWDEQYF.

The sample holds a few counts of this clonotype. The chain combines TRBV7-8 with TRBJ2-3; TRBD2 might be the D (5 bases). The germline V gene encodes CDR1 SGHVS and CDR2 FQNEAQ. V shed 5 bases and J shed 0 bases, with 12 bases lying between them. The CDR3 runs to 15 residues. Written as DNA, the CDR3 is TGTGCCAGCAGCCAGTCGACGGGGAGCACAGATACGCAGTATTTT. Encoded protein: CASSQSTGSTDTQYF.

This clonotype was seen a few times. The chain recombines TRBV29-1 with TRBJ2-7, with D hard to call. Germline loops: CDR1 SQVTM, CDR2 ANQGSEA. The CDR3 is 11 residues long. The V gene lost 7 bases and the J gene lost 3 bases, with 10 bases spanning the gap. The chain's CDR3 is CSGWYGYEQYF. In DNA, the CDR3 is TGCAGCGGCTGGTACGGCTACGAGCAGTACTTC.

This clonotype was counted between two and nine times. V and J are TRBV4-3 and TRBJ2-1; no definite D call. CDR3 length: 15 residues. The germline V gene has CDR1 LGHNA and CDR2 YSLEER. Trimming left V 5 bases short and J 7 bases short, with 18 bases between. In nucleotides, the CDR3 is TGCGCCAGCAGCTCTGGTGGCCAGTGGTTAAATGAGCAGTTCTTC. This translates into CASSSGGQWLNEQFF.

This clonotype has just one count. An end of the junction differs from the germline gene, which may be a read error. The chain couples TRBV20-1 to TRBJ2-7, with D possibly matching TRBD1 (6 bases). The CDR3 consists of 14 residues. Germline CDR1 and CDR2: DFQATT and SNEGSKA (reference sequence). CDR3 bases: TGCAGTTCTAGAAGGAGGCAGGGGATCTACGAGCAGTACTTC. Protein: CSSRRRQGIYEQYF.

Only a few counts were recorded for this clonotype. This chain joins TRBV3-1 and TRBJ1-2; unclear D gene. V was pared by 0 bases and J by 4 bases, with 6 bases between. Per germline, CDR1 LGHDT and CDR2 YNNKEL (reference sequence). This CDR3 is 13 amino acids long. The CDR3 region has the DNA TGTGCCAGCAGCCAAGATTCACTCTATGGCTACACCTTC. The encoded protein is CASSQDSLYGYTF.

This clonotype was recorded a few times. The chain combines TRBV2 with TRBJ2-7; D perhaps matches TRBD1 (6 bases). V shed 1 base and J shed 6 bases, with 19 bases lying between them. The CDR3 is made up of 16 amino acids. CDR1 and CDR2 (germline): SNHLY, FYNNEI. The CDR3 DNA reads as TGTGCCAGCAGTGAAGTTCGGCAAGGGGACAAGTCCGAGCAGTACTTC. This sequence encodes CASSEVRQGDKSEQYF.

The chain combines TRBV4-3 with TRBJ2-7; weak D call: TRBD2 (6 bases). Germline CDR1 and CDR2: LGHNA and YSLEER. The CDR3 extends over 18 amino acids. Trimming left V 0 bases short and J 2 bases short, with 20 bases between. The CDR3 region is CASSQDSILAGTPYEQYF. The CDR3 DNA reads TGCGCCAGCAGCCAAGACTCTATACTGGCGGGAACCCCCTACGAGCAGTACTTC.

This clonotype was counted a few times. The V gene is TRBV7-2, the J gene TRBJ1-5; 9 positions agree with TRBD1. This CDR3 comprises 18 residues. Per germline, CDR1 SGHTA and CDR2 FQGNSA. After removal of 1 base from V and 1 base from J, the junction contained 8 bases not matched to a gene. The CDR3 DNA reads as TGTGCCAGCAGCTTAGGCTACAGGGGGCGTTGGAGCAATCAGCCCCAGCATTTT. Translation gives CASSLGYRGRWSNQPQHF.

This clonotype showed up many times. This chain links TRBV28 with TRBJ2-2, with D unresolved. Germline CDR1 and CDR2: MDHEN and SYDVKM. The CDR3 covers 13 residues. V lost 6 bases and J 8 bases, leaving 13 bases between the germline ends. This CDR3 reads CASSPILAGELFF. The CDR3 DNA reads as TGTGCCAGCAGCCCTATTTTGGCGGGGGAGCTGTTTTTT.

This sequence joins TRBV5-1 and TRBJ2-1; 8 bases map to TRBD2. The CDR3 runs to 17 residues. Germline lookup yields CDR1 SGHRS and CDR2 YFSETQ. The V gene end was trimmed by 3 bases and the J gene end by 0 bases; junction bases not matched to a gene: 8. As DNA, the CDR3 is TGCGCCAGCAGCTACAGCGTAGCGGGGTCCTCCTACAATGAGCAGTTCTTC. This encodes CASSYSVAGSSYNEQFF.

This clonotype was counted between two and nine times. The chain links TRBV5-1 to TRBJ1-5; D is possibly TRBD1 (5 bases). Trimming left V 4 bases short and J 6 bases short, with 17 bases between. The CDR3 is 15 residues long. The V gene's germline CDR1 is SGHRS and CDR2 YFSETQ. As DNA, the CDR3 is TGCGCCAGCAGCCCGGACGGCAGGGTCGGTCAGCCCCAGCATTTT. It specifies CASSPDGRVGQPQHF.

This clonotype was seen repeatedly, ten times or more. This sequence joins TRBV11-2 and TRBJ2-3; the D gene is possibly TRBD1 (6 bases). Germline loops: CDR1 SGHAT, CDR2 FQNNGV. CDR3 length: 13 residues. V dropped 3 bases and J dropped 4 bases, with 8 bases sitting between them. In DNA, the CDR3 is TGTGCCAGCAGCTTTTGGGGGCCAGATACGCAGTATTTT. This encodes CASSFWGPDTQYF.

The chain couples TRBV11-2 to TRBJ2-5; 9 bases line up with TRBD2. CDR1 and CDR2 (germline): SGHAT, FQNNGV. Unmatched junction bases numbered 13, after V lost 3 bases and J lost 2 bases. The CDR3 consists of 18 residues. This CDR3 reads CASSFGASGTPTQETQYF. Here the CDR3 DNA reads TGTGCCAGCAGCTTTGGGGCTAGCGGGACGCCAACTCAAGAGACCCAGTACTTC.

This clonotype was seen a few times. This rearrangement joins TRBV2 to TRBJ2-1; the match to TRBD2 covers 10 bases. This CDR3 is 14 amino acids long. The ends lost 8 bases at V and 15 bases at J; junction bases unmatched: 16. CDR1 is SNHLY and CDR2 is FYNNEI in the germline V gene. CDR3: CASHVGLAGVTRFF. DNA of the CDR3: TGTGCCAGCCATGTTGGGCTAGCGGGAGTTACTCGGTTCTTC.

This clonotype occurred a few times. The V gene is TRBV29-1, the J gene TRBJ2-5; TRBD1 agrees at 9 bases. Germline values: CDR1 SQVTM, CDR2 ANQGSEA. The trim removed 7 bases at V and 2 bases at J, leaving 8 bases unmatched. The CDR3 extends over 14 amino acids. This chain's CDR3 is CSAGGTGSQETQYF. The CDR3 DNA follows: TGCAGCGCAGGGGGGACAGGGTCGCAAGAGACCCAGTACTTC.

This sequence joins TRBV14 and TRBJ2-3; maybe TRBD2 (5 bases). Germline V gene lookup returns CDR1 SGHDN and CDR2 FVKESK. V shed 1 base and J shed 4 bases, with 18 bases lying between them. This CDR3 has 17 amino acids. DNA for the CDR3: TGTGCCAGCAGCCAAGCCCTAGGACTCCCCGGGCCAGATACGCAGTATTTT. Translating gives CASSQALGLPGPDTQYF.

This clonotype was observed a handful of times. The chain recombines TRBV6-2 or TRBV6-3 with TRBJ2-3, with 11 bases identical to TRBD2. J lost 0 bases, V lost 7 bases, and 18 bases had no gene match. This CDR3 has 20 residues. Germline assignment: CDR1 MNHEY and CDR2 SVGEGT. The CDR3 is CASTPTGTSGGLTSTDTQYF. The CDR3 region has the DNA TGTGCCAGCACCCCTACAGGTACTAGCGGGGGCCTCACTAGCACAGATACGCAGTATTTT.

This clonotype was found a few times. This rearrangement joins TRBV12-3 or TRBV12-4 to TRBJ1-2; D is undetermined. Deletions cut 7 bases from V and 0 bases from J, with 15 bases between. The CDR3 is 15 amino acids. The CDR3 region is CASTLQAGANYGYTF. In nucleotides, the CDR3 is TGTGCCAGCACCCTGCAGGCGGGAGCTAACTATGGCTACACCTTC.